One and the same sample provided the 20 T cell receptor beta chains below, sequenced in a study of T cell repertoires in cytomegalovirus infection. MiXCR, applied by TCRdb to the reads, yields one record per CDR3 protein. The table shows under 850,000 distinct CDR3 sequences, with roughly 36% occurring only once. Material: PBMCs. Every receptor here comes from a human donor in good health (CMV status not recorded). Some clones in this sample may be carry-over from other donors' samples.

This sequence joins TRBV7-6 and TRBJ2-5; 8 bases align to TRBD1. The CDR3 has 15 amino acids. Germline lookup yields CDR1 SGHVS and CDR2 FNYEAQ. With 6 bases clipped from V and 0 bases from J, the junction kept 6 bases outside the gene matches. CDR3 amino acids: CASRGTGEHQETQYF. In nucleotides, the CDR3 is TGTGCCAGCAGGGGGACAGGCGAACACCAAGAGACCCAGTACTTC.

In this sample, this clonotype turned up a few times. J is TRBJ2-7 and V is TRBV12-3 or TRBV12-4; TRBD2 is a possible D gene (6 bases). The CDR3 consists of 13 residues. The V end was cut by 5 bases, the J end by 3 bases, with 11 bases between. CDR3 coding DNA: TGTGCCAGCAGTCCTGGGGGGATCTACGAGCAGTACTTC. Encoded protein: CASSPGGIYEQYF.

This clonotype showed up many times. This chain links TRBV7-2 with TRBJ2-7, with 8 bases identical to TRBD2. Germline CDR1 and CDR2: SGHTA and FQGNSA. Trimming removed 5 bases from V and 0 bases from J; junction bases left unmatched: 3. CDR3 length: 14 amino acids. The CDR3 loop is CASSRSGTSYEQYF. The CDR3 DNA is TGTGCCAGCAGCCGTAGCGGGACCTCCTACGAGCAGTACTTC.

The gene calls are TRBV15 and TRBJ1-2, with a possible D match to TRBD1 (6 bases). CDR3 length equals 16 residues. Germline lookup yields CDR1 LNHNV and CDR2 YYDKDF (reference sequence). Deletions cut 0 bases from V and 0 bases from J, with 11 bases between. CDR3 in amino acids: CATSRDTGSPNYGYTF. DNA for the CDR3: TGTGCCACCAGCAGAGACACAGGGAGCCCTAACTATGGCTACACCTTC.

This clonotype was counted a few times. The chain combines TRBV7-8 with TRBJ2-5; tentative D call: TRBD1 (5 bases). Germline CDR1 is SGHVS and CDR2 is FQNEAQ. Trimming removed 0 bases at V and 3 bases at J, with 14 bases between. CDR3 length: 16 residues. CDR3 nucleotides: TGTGCCAGCAGCTTAGCCGTCTTGAGCAGGGAAGAGACCCAGTACTTC. Translating gives CASSLAVLSREETQYF. Full variable domain (rest looked up from reference TRBV7-8 and TRBJ2-5): GAGVSQSPRYKVAKRGQDVALRCDPISGHVSLFWYQQALGQGPEFLTYFQNEAQLDKSGLPSDRFFAERPEGSVSTLKIQRTQQEDSAVYLCASSLAVLSREETQYFGPGTRLLVL.

The CDR3 sequence is CASSLDSPTGDGYTF. The CDR3, as DNA: TGCGCCAGCAGCTTGGACAGTCCAACGGGGGATGGCTACACCTTC. The chain has TRBV5-1 and TRBJ1-2; tentatively, D is TRBD1 (5 bases). V lost 0 bases, J lost 6 bases, and 15 bases lay in between. Looked up from germline, CDR1 is SGHRS and CDR2 is YFSETQ. The length of the CDR3 is 15 residues.

On this clonotype: Relative to the germline gene, one junction end is altered; a read error may explain this. The J gene is TRBJ1-5, the V gene TRBV4-1; no clear D. The CDR3 covers 13 residues. CDR1 MGHRA and CDR2 YSYEKL come from the germline V gene. CDR3 DNA: TGTGCCAGCAGCCAAGAGTGGGCTCAGCCCCAGCATTTT. Residues: CASSQEWAQPQHF.

The chain joins TRBV5-1 to TRBJ2-5; 11 bases align to TRBD2. J lost 5 bases, V lost 4 bases, and 7 bases had no gene match. Germline assignment: CDR1 SGHRS and CDR2 YFSETQ. This CDR3 contains 15 residues. CDR3 sequence (DNA): TGCGCCAGCAGCAATCTAGCGGGGGGCTCCGAGACCCAGTACTTC. Its protein is CASSNLAGGSETQYF.

This clonotype was recorded a few times. This rearrangement joins TRBV4-1 to TRBJ1-1; possibly TRBD1 for D (5 bases). CDR1 and CDR2 (germline): MGHRA, YSYEKL. V lost 0 bases, J lost 11 bases, and 10 bases lay in between. The CDR3 sequence is 12 residues long. CDR3 nucleotides: TGCGCCAGCAGCCAAGAGGGGGGTCGGGCTTTCTTT. Protein product: CASSQEGGRAFF.

A few counts support this clonotype. This sequence joins TRBV11-2 and TRBJ1-4, with D tentatively TRBD1 (6 bases). The V and J ends lost 4 bases and 7 bases respectively, with 16 bases between them. CDR3 length: 15 amino acids. Per the germline V gene, CDR1 is SGHAT and CDR2 is FQNNGV. CDR3 protein: CASSSRSGGGEKLFF. CDR3 bases: TGTGCCAGCAGCTCACGTTCGGGGGGCGGTGAAAAACTGTTTTTT.

The rearrangement uses TRBV5-1 and TRBJ1-2; weak D call: TRBD1 (6 bases). V was clipped by 3 bases and J by 0 bases, with 12 bases between them. This CDR3 has 15 residues. CDR1 and CDR2 (germline): SGHRS, YFSETQ. CDR3 sequence: CASSSQGQTNYGYTF. Here the CDR3 DNA reads TGCGCCAGCAGCTCCCAAGGACAGACTAACTATGGCTACACCTTC.

V gene TRBV7-9 combines with J gene TRBJ2-7; D possibly uses TRBD1 or TRBD2 (5 bases each). Germline V CDR1 and CDR2: SEHNR, FQNEAQ (reference sequence). Trimming removed 5 bases from V and 3 bases from J, with 20 bases in between. This CDR3 spans 16 amino acids. In DNA, the CDR3 is TGTGCCAGCAGCATCGGGACCTCCCTTAGCAACTACGAGCAGTACTTC. It codes for CASSIGTSLSNYEQYF.

V gene TRBV7-6 combines with J gene TRBJ1-6; 7 nucleotides line up with TRBD1. Trimming removed 5 bases from V and 4 bases from J; junction bases left unmatched: 5. CDR1 SGHVS and CDR2 FNYEAQ come from the germline V gene. The CDR3 totals 15 residues. This CDR3 is CASSTTGQYNSPLHF. The CDR3 DNA sequence: TGTGCCAGCAGCACCACGGGACAGTATAATTCACCCCTCCACTTT.

The chain links TRBV7-6 to TRBJ1-1; D might be TRBD1 (5 bases). This CDR3 is built from 15 residues. Germline V CDR1 and CDR2: SGHVS, FNYEAQ. The ends were cut back, 4 bases at V and 4 bases at J, with 16 bases in the middle. The CDR3 region has the DNA TGTGCCAGCAGCTCAGGCCTAGTTAGGGGCACTGAAGCTTTCTTT. It encodes CASSSGLVRGTEAFF.

V and J are TRBV20-1 and TRBJ1-5, with D unclear. Germline CDR1 reads DFQATT; CDR2 reads SNEGSKA (reference sequence). V lost 6 bases and J 0 bases, leaving 12 bases between the germline ends. This CDR3 contains 14 residues. The CDR3 loop reads CSARRQDSNQPQHF. The DNA for the CDR3 is TGCAGTGCCAGAAGGCAAGATAGCAATCAGCCCCAGCATTTT.

With respect to this clonotype: A clone one base away is much larger, so this may be a read error. This sequence joins TRBV5-1 and TRBJ2-5, with D possibly TRBD1 on 5 matching bases. Germline V gene sequence: CDR1 SGHRS, CDR2 YFSETQ. V was shortened by 4 bases and J by 5 bases, with 18 bases between the two germline ends. The CDR3 covers 15 residues. The CDR3 sequence: CASSTTTVPHETQYF. The DNA of the CDR3 is TGCGCCAGCAGCACGACGACAGTTCCACACGAGACCCAGTACTTC.

In the case of this clonotype: The conserved closing phenylalanine or tryptophan is absent in this CDR3, likely reflecting a read error. This chain links TRBV24-1 with TRBJ2-1; a possible D gene is TRBD1 (5 bases). Trimming pared 12 bases from V and 3 bases from J, leaving 11 bases between. The CDR3 runs to 12 residues. CDR1 and CDR2 (germline): KGHDR, SFDVKD. The CDR3 region is CAGRVHYNEQFL. The CDR3 coding sequence is TGTGCCGGCAGGGTGCACTACAATGAGCAGTTCTTA.

J is TRBJ2-7 and V is TRBV11-2; D is possibly TRBD1 or TRBD2 (5 bases each). Germline V gives CDR1 SGHAT, CDR2 FQNNGV. Trimming cost V 1 base and J 0 bases, with 10 bases left between them. The length of the CDR3 is 15 residues. The CDR3 spells CASSLGDRNSYEQYF. The CDR3 DNA is TGTGCCAGCAGCTTAGGGGACCGAAACTCCTACGAGCAGTACTTC.

This clonotype has a handful of counts. The V and J genes are TRBV7-9 and TRBJ1-1; 7 positions match TRBD1. The V and J ends lost 3 bases and 4 bases, in that order; junction bases with no gene match: 5. The CDR3 length is 14 residues. CDR1 is SEHNR, CDR2 FQNEAQ, per germline (reference sequence). CDR3 protein: CASSFLAGGTEAFF. The DNA for the CDR3 is TGTGCCAGCAGCTTCCTCGCAGGGGGCACTGAAGCTTTCTTT. Looking up the rest from reference TRBV7-9 and TRBJ1-1 gives the full variable domain: DTGVSQNPRHKITKRGQNVTFRCDPISEHNRLYWYRQTLGQGPEFLTYFQNEAQLEKSRLLSDRFSAERPKGSFSTLEIQRTEQGDSAMYLCASSFLAGGTEAFFGQGTRLTVV.

This clonotype appeared a few times. V is TRBV7-2 and J is TRBJ2-5; 13 bases fit TRBD2. The germline gives CDR1 SGHTA, CDR2 FQGNSA. J lost 5 bases, V lost 1 base, and 16 bases had no gene match. This CDR3 is 20 amino acids long. CDR3 sequence reads: CASSLVPFTSGRGDEETQYF. The CDR3 bases are TGTGCCAGCAGCTTAGTGCCGTTTACTAGCGGGAGGGGGGATGAGGAGACCCAGTACTTC.